This T cell receptor beta chain was profiled in a study of T cell changes during pregnancy in multiple sclerosis. The length of the CDR3 is 14 residues. Per the germline V gene, CDR1 is SSHAT and CDR2 is FNYEAQ (reference sequence). On this clone: An end of the junction differs from the germline gene, which may be a read error.

The repertoire was sequenced with immunoSEQ multiplex PCR; TCRdb's copy has only in-frame clones and lacks some. The profile shows some 40,000 clones, roughly 92% of them singletons. The rearrangement links TRBV7-7 to TRBJ2-1; no definite D call. This TCR was recovered from a female donor with multiple sclerosis, enrolled in a pregnancy study. The sequenced material came from peripheral blood. The CDR3 protein is CASSLGRSYNEQFF. The CDR3, as DNA: TGTGCTAGCAGCTTAGGCCGCTCCTACAATGAGCAGTTCTTC.